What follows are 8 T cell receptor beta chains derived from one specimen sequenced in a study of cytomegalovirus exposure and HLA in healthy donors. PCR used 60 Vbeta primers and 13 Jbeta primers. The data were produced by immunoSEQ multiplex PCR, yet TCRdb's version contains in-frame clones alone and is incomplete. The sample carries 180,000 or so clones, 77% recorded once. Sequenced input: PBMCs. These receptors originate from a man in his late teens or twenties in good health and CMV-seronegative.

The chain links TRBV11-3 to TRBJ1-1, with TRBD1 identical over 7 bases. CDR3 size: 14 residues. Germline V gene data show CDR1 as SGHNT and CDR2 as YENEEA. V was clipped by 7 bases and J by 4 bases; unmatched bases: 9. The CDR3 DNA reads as TGTGCCAGCACCCTGGACAGGATAGGCACTGAAGCTTTCTTT. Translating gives CASTLDRIGTEAFF. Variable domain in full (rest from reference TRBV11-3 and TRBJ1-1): EAGVVQSPRYKIIEKKQPVAFWCNPISGHNTLYWYLQNLGQGPELLIRYENEEAVDDSQLPKDRFSAERLKGVDSTLKIQPAELGDSAVYLCASTLDRIGTEAFFGQGTRLTVV.

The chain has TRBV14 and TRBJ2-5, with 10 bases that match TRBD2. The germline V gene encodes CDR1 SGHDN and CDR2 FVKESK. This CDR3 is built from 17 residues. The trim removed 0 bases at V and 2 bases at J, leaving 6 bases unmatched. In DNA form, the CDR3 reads TGTGCCAGCAGCCAAGATCGTCTAGCGGGAGTTCAAGAGACCCAGTACTTC. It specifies CASSQDRLAGVQETQYF.

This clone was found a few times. Written as DNA, the CDR3 is TGTGCCAGCAGTGCCGGGACAGGGGGCTTCGAGCAGTACTTC. Its translation: CASSAGTGGFEQYF. The chain carries TRBV7-6 and TRBJ2-7; 12 bases agree with TRBD1. V shed 6 bases, J shed 6 bases, and the junction held 6 bases outside the gene matches. The length of the CDR3 is 14 residues. Germline V gene data show CDR1 as SGHVS and CDR2 as FNYEAQ.

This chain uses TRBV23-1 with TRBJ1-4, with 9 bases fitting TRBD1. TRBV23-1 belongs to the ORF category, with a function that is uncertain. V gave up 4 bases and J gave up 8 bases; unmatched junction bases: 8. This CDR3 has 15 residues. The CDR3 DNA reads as TGCGCCAGCAGTCTCCAGGACAGGGGTCGGGAAAAACTGTTTTTT. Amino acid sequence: CASSLQDRGREKLFF.

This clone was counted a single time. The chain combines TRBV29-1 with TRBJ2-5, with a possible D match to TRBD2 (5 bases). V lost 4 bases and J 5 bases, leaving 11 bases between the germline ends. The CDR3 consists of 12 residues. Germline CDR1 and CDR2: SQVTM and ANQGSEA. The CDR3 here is CSVAGYWETQYF. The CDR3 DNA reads TGCAGCGTTGCGGGGTATTGGGAGACCCAGTACTTC.

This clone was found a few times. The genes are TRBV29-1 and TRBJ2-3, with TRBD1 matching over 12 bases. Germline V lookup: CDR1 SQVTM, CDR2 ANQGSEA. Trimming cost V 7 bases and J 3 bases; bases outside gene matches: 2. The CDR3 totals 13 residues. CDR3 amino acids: CSGGQGATDTQYF. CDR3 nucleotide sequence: TGCAGCGGGGGACAGGGGGCTACAGATACGCAGTATTTT.

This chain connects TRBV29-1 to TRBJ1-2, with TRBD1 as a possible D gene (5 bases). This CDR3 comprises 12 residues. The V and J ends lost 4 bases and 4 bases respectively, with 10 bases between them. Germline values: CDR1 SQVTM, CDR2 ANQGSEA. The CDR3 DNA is TGCAGCGTTGGTGGGGGACTCTATGGCTACACCTTC. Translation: CSVGGGLYGYTF. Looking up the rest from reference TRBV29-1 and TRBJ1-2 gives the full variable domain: SAVISQKPSRDICQRGTSLTIQCQVDSQVTMMFWYRQQPGQSLTLIATANQGSEATYESGFVIDKFPISRPNLTFSTLTVSNMSPEDSSIYLCSVGGGLYGYTFGSGTRLTVV.

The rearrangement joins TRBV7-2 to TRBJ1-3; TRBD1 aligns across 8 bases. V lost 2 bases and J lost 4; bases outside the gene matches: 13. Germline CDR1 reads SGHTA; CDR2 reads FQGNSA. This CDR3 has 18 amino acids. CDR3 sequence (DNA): TGTGCCAGCAGCTTATCGGCCACAGGGGGTAGATCCGGAAACACCATATATTTT. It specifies CASSLSATGGRSGNTIYF.